This T cell receptor beta chain was sequenced during a study of T cell clones after liver transplantation. At the level of the study: In this trial, immunosuppression withdrawal was attempted within 2 years of liver transplant.

Profiled with immunoSEQ multiplex PCR; TCRdb holds only in-frame clones, not every one. The table records roughly 120,000 clones, 90% of them present only once. The CDR3 runs 17 residues. With 5 bases removed from V and 2 bases from J, the gap between germline ends came to 23 bases. CDR1 is SGHRS and CDR2 is YFSETQ in the germline V gene. This sequence originates from a human patient who received a liver transplant. The graft donor may have given rise to some T cells. The input for sequencing was CD4+ T cells from blood, taken 12 months after liver transplant. The chain uses TRBV5-1 and TRBJ2-7; weak D call: TRBD1 (6 bases). The CDR3 protein is CASSQLSTGKRAYEQYF. Written as DNA, the CDR3 is TGCGCCAGCAGTCAACTCTCTACAGGGAAGAGGGCCTACGAGCAGTACTTC.